This passage covers 31 T cell receptor beta chains from one sample sequenced in a study of blood T cell repertoires in COVID-19. Measured with immunoSEQ multiplex PCR; TCRdb has only the in-frame clones, and not every one. The table shows approximately 210,000 clones, with 92% occurring only once. Sequences were obtained from peripheral blood. The origin of the receptors is a man aged 30 to 39 with acute or convalescent COVID-19.

The chain combines TRBV9 with TRBJ2-3; D perhaps matches TRBD2 (5 bases). The V end lost 2 bases, the J end lost 4 bases, and 17 bases lay between the germline ends. The germline gives CDR1 SGDLS, CDR2 YYNGEE. This CDR3 is 16 amino acids long. The CDR3 here is CASSVGPTRGADTQYF. The CDR3 DNA is TGTGCCAGCAGCGTCGGGCCCACTAGAGGTGCAGATACGCAGTATTTT.

This sequence joins TRBV15 and TRBJ1-5; the match to TRBD1 covers 9 bases. After removal of 1 base from V and 8 bases from J, the junction contained 3 bases not matched to a gene. The CDR3 length is 14 residues. Germline loops: CDR1 LNHNV, CDR2 YYDKDF (reference sequence). CDR3 region: CATSRAGQGEPQHF. DNA of the CDR3: TGTGCCACCAGCAGAGCGGGACAGGGTGAGCCCCAGCATTTT.

This clone was counted only a few times. The chain has TRBV5-5 and TRBJ1-5; tentatively, D is TRBD1 (6 bases). The CDR3 loop spans 14 amino acids. Germline loops: CDR1 SGHKS, CDR2 YYEKEE (reference sequence). V lost 4 bases, J lost 5 bases, and 13 bases lay in between. This chain's CDR3 is CASSAQGLDQPQHF. DNA for the CDR3: TGTGCCAGCAGCGCACAGGGTCTGGATCAGCCCCAGCATTTT.

The rearrangement uses TRBV6-5 and TRBJ2-7; 7 nucleotides match TRBD1. V lost 7 bases and J lost 5; bases outside the gene matches: 8. The CDR3 covers 13 residues. Looked up from germline, CDR1 is MNHEY and CDR2 is SVGAGI. The CDR3: CASTRQGLHEQYF. Written as DNA, the CDR3 is TGTGCCAGCACCCGACAGGGTTTGCACGAGCAGTACTTC.

The chain has TRBV7-8 and TRBJ2-7; D unclear. Per the germline V gene, CDR1 is SGHVS and CDR2 is FQNEAQ. The length of the CDR3 is 12 residues. Trimming stripped 4 bases from V and 10 bases from J, with 14 bases between. The CDR3 spells CASSSPVSEQYF. CDR3 DNA: TGTGCCAGCAGCTCCCCGGTCTCCGAACAGTACTTC.

The genes are TRBV28 and TRBJ2-7; a possible D gene is TRBD1 (6 bases). Germline V CDR1 and CDR2: MDHEN, SYDVKM. V lost 4 bases to trimming and J lost 6 bases, with 10 bases between them. This CDR3 has 12 amino acids. The CDR3 DNA reads TGTGCCAGCAGTTCTACAGGGATCGAGCAGTACTTC. Protein: CASSSTGIEQYF.

The chain uses TRBV11-2 and TRBJ2-7, with D hard to call. The CDR3 is 13 amino acids. Deletions cut 3 bases from V and 4 bases from J, with 10 bases between. Germline values: CDR1 SGHAT, CDR2 FQNNGV. The CDR3 loop is CASSFSGSYEQYF. The DNA of the CDR3 is TGTGCCAGCAGCTTTTCCGGGTCTTACGAGCAGTACTTC. Based on the CDR3 plus reference TRBV11-2 and TRBJ2-7, the full variable domain is EAGVAQSPRYKIIEKRQSVAFWCNPISGHATLYWYQQILGQGPKLLIQFQNNGVVDDSQLPKDRFSAERLKGVDSTLKIQPAKLEDSAVYLCASSFSGSYEQYFGPGTRLTVT.

The sample holds a few counts of this clone. The chain recombines TRBV15 with TRBJ1-1; weak D call: TRBD1 (5 bases). This CDR3 contains 13 residues. Germline loops: CDR1 LNHNV, CDR2 YYDKDF (reference sequence). V was shortened by 11 bases and J by 7 bases, with 20 bases between the two germline ends. CDR3 nucleotide sequence: TGTGCCTCCTCACGCCCGGGACTGTATGAAGCTTTCTTT. Protein sequence: CASSRPGLYEAFF. Looking up the rest from reference TRBV15 and TRBJ1-1 gives the full variable domain: DAMVIQNPRYQVTQFGKPVTLSCSQTLNHNVMYWYQQKSSQAPKLLFHYYDKDFNNEADTPDNFQSRRPNTSFCFLDIRSPGLGDTAMYLCASSRPGLYEAFFGQGTRLTVV.

V and J are TRBV7-3 and TRBJ2-5; no clear D. This CDR3 has 11 residues. The ends were cut back, 5 bases at V and 5 bases at J, with 6 bases in the middle. Germline-derived CDR1 and CDR2 are SGHTA and FQGTGA. CDR3 region: CASSNGETQYF. Written as DNA, the CDR3 is TGTGCCAGCAGCAACGGGGAGACCCAGTACTTC.

About this clone itself: At the DNA level, this CDR3 is encoded by other sequences in the same sample as well. V gene TRBV4-1 combines with J gene TRBJ2-7; 7 bases are shared with TRBD2. The CDR3 is 15 amino acids. Germline-derived CDR1 and CDR2 are MGHRA and YSYEKL. The V gene end was trimmed by 1 base and the J gene end by 2 bases; junction bases not matched to a gene: 5. The CDR3 DNA sequence: TGCGCCAGCAGCCAAGCTAGCGGCCAGACCTACGAGCAGTACTTC. Translated: CASSQASGQTYEQYF.

The chain joins TRBV15 to TRBJ1-5, with D unclear. The CDR3 sequence is 14 residues long. V was shortened by 0 bases and J by 5 bases, with 8 bases between the two germline ends. The germline gives CDR1 LNHNV, CDR2 YYDKDF (reference sequence). CDR3 in amino acids: CATSRDRLDQPQHF. The CDR3 bases are TGTGCCACCAGCAGAGATCGGTTGGATCAGCCCCAGCATTTT. Full variable domain (rest looked up from reference TRBV15 and TRBJ1-5): DAMVIQNPRYQVTQFGKPVTLSCSQTLNHNVMYWYQQKSSQAPKLLFHYYDKDFNNEADTPDNFQSRRPNTSFCFLDIRSPGLGDTAMYLCATSRDRLDQPQHFGDGTRLSIL.

This chain uses TRBV28 with TRBJ2-5; D gene unclear. CDR3 length: 13 amino acids. Trimming took off 3 bases at V and 5 bases at J, with 10 bases between the two ends. The V gene's germline CDR1 is MDHEN and CDR2 SYDVKM. This chain's CDR3 is CASSLRHSETQYF. CDR3 coding DNA: TGTGCCAGCAGTTTGAGACATTCGGAGACCCAGTACTTC.

This clone was observed a single time. This chain uses TRBV2 with TRBJ1-5; D gene uncertain. CDR1 is SNHLY and CDR2 is FYNNEI in the germline V gene. The V gene lost 4 bases and the J gene lost 9 bases, with 13 bases spanning the gap. CDR3 length: 13 amino acids. In DNA, the CDR3 is TGTGCCAGCAGTGTGGGTGGAGGTGGGCCCCAGCATTTT. Translated, it gives CASSVGGGGPQHF.

The V gene is TRBV19, the J gene TRBJ1-6; TRBD1 might be the D (6 bases). The CDR3 sequence is 16 residues long. The germline gives CDR1 LNHDA, CDR2 SQIVND (reference sequence). V lost 7 bases to trimming and J lost 5 bases, with 18 bases between them. The CDR3 bases are TGTGCCAGTACGGGACCGTCGGGGGGCAATAATTCACCCCTCCACTTT. Amino acids: CASTGPSGGNNSPLHF.

This clone was observed at least ten times. The CDR3: CASSVRAGGVLEQYF. The CDR3 DNA is TGCGCCAGCAGTGTCCGAGCCGGGGGGGTGCTCGAGCAGTACTTC. The V and J genes are TRBV10-1 and TRBJ2-7; TRBD2 matches at 8 bases. Germline assignment: CDR1 WNHNN and CDR2 SYGVQD (reference sequence). Unmatched junction bases numbered 11, after V lost 4 bases and J lost 6 bases. The CDR3 extends over 15 amino acids.

The chain joins TRBV27 to TRBJ1-4, with TRBD1 matching over 7 bases. This CDR3 has 15 amino acids. After removal of 4 bases from V and 5 bases from J, the junction contained 7 bases not matched to a gene. Germline CDR1 is MNHEY and CDR2 is SMNVEV (reference sequence). CDR3: CASSSTGRLNEKLFF. The CDR3 nucleotides are TGTGCCAGCAGTTCGACAGGGAGGCTGAATGAAAAACTGTTTTTT.

This clone was detected only once. The chain recombines TRBV27 with TRBJ1-1, with D perhaps matching TRBD1 (5 bases). Germline V gene sequence: CDR1 MNHEY, CDR2 SMNVEV (reference sequence). V was shortened by 7 bases and J by 9 bases, with 12 bases between the two germline ends. The CDR3 loop spans 11 amino acids. CDR3 in amino acids: CASTKDRKAFF. CDR3 sequence (DNA): TGTGCCAGCACCAAAGACAGAAAAGCTTTCTTT.

The chain links TRBV12-3 or TRBV12-4 to TRBJ2-7, with TRBD2 matching over 9 bases. This CDR3 region has 13 residues. V shed 6 bases, J shed 0 bases, and the junction held 0 bases outside the gene matches. Here the CDR3 DNA reads TGTGCCAGCAGGACTAGCGGCTCCTACGAGCAGTACTTC. Protein product: CASRTSGSYEQYF.

The chain is built from TRBV29-1 and TRBJ2-3; 7 nucleotides align to TRBD2. Trimming at V came to 0 bases and at J to 0 bases, leaving 6 bases not matched to a gene. There are 16 residues in the CDR3. Germline CDR1 reads SQVTM; CDR2 reads ANQGSEA. CDR3 loop: CSVEDRLADSTDTQYF. In nucleotides, the CDR3 is TGCAGCGTTGAAGATCGCCTAGCGGATAGCACAGATACGCAGTATTTT.

This sequence joins TRBV27 and TRBJ1-2; 9 nucleotides line up with TRBD1. Germline V CDR1 and CDR2: MNHEY, SMNVEV (reference sequence). The V gene end was trimmed by 6 bases and the J gene end by 2 bases; junction bases not matched to a gene: 7. The CDR3 extends over 15 amino acids. This chain's CDR3 is CASRVGGTGNYGYTF. In nucleotides, the CDR3 is TGTGCCAGCAGAGTTGGCGGGACAGGGAACTATGGCTACACCTTC.

This chain uses TRBV15 with TRBJ2-1; TRBD2 matches 11 bases. V trimming: 5 bases; J trimming: 1 base; junction bases outside the gene matches: 10. Looked up from germline, CDR1 is LNHNV and CDR2 is YYDKDF (reference sequence). The CDR3 runs 18 residues. Written as DNA, the CDR3 is TGTGCCACCAGCTCCCGTCTAGCGGGGGGTAGATCCTACAATGAGCAGTTCTTC. This codes for CATSSRLAGGRSYNEQFF.

J is TRBJ2-1 and V is TRBV9; tentatively, D is TRBD2 (7 bases). There are 16 residues in the CDR3. Germline V gene lookup returns CDR1 SGDLS and CDR2 YYNGEE. Trimming took off 0 bases at V and 0 bases at J, with 10 bases between the two ends. CDR3 coding DNA: TGTGCCAGCAGCGTAGGCGGGGGCGACTCCTACAATGAGCAGTTCTTC. This translates into CASSVGGGDSYNEQFF.

The rearrangement links TRBV28 to TRBJ2-3; D ambiguous. The CDR3 has 13 amino acids. V lost 7 bases, J lost 2 bases, and 10 bases lay in between. Per the germline V gene, CDR1 is MDHEN and CDR2 is SYDVKM. The CDR3 nucleotides are TGTGCCAGCACCCTTCCTCCCACAGATACGCAGTATTTT. Encoded protein: CASTLPPTDTQYF.

This chain connects TRBV9 to TRBJ2-7; 7 bases fit TRBD2. Germline loops: CDR1 SGDLS, CDR2 YYNGEE. The CDR3 is 15 residues long. J gave up 1 base and V 5 bases, and 9 bases lay outside the gene matches. The CDR3 DNA sequence: TGTGCCAGCAGTCTACAAGCTAGCGGATCCTACGAGCAGTACTTC. This codes for CASSLQASGSYEQYF.

This chain uses TRBV3-1 (or the pseudogene TRBV3-2) with TRBJ2-1, with 7 bases aligning to TRBD1. Germline V lookup: CDR1 LGHDT, CDR2 YNNKEL (reference sequence). There are 15 residues in the CDR3. V trimming: 3 bases; J trimming: 5 bases; junction bases outside the gene matches: 7. CDR3: CASSQTTGWDNEQFF. CDR3 DNA sequence: TGTGCCAGCAGCCAGACGACAGGGTGGGACAATGAGCAGTTCTTC.

The V gene is TRBV29-1, the J gene TRBJ2-1; 7 nucleotides line up with TRBD1. Germline CDR1 is SQVTM and CDR2 is ANQGSEA. J lost 10 bases, V lost 6 bases, and 9 bases had no gene match. This CDR3 is 12 amino acids long. CDR3 sequence (DNA): TGCAGCGTCATGGACAGGCCGGGGGAGCAGTTCTTC. This codes for CSVMDRPGEQFF.

The rearrangement links TRBV4-2 to TRBJ1-3; 7 bases map to TRBD1. The CDR3 contains 16 residues. With 0 bases clipped from V and 2 bases from J, the junction kept 4 bases outside the gene matches. Germline CDR1 is LGHNA and CDR2 is YNFKEQ. CDR3 sequence: CASSQETGTTGNTIYF. The CDR3 DNA reads TGTGCCAGCAGCCAAGAGACAGGGACGACTGGAAACACCATATATTTT.

This clone was recorded once. The gene calls are TRBV2 and TRBJ2-7, with D unclear. Per germline, CDR1 SNHLY and CDR2 FYNNEI. This CDR3 region has 12 residues. The V end was cut by 8 bases, the J end by 2 bases, with 10 bases between. The CDR3 DNA sequence: TGTGCCAGCTTCGAGGAGACCTACGAGCAGTACTTC. Amino acids: CASFEETYEQYF.

This chain links TRBV4-1 with TRBJ2-7, with D possibly matching TRBD2 (5 bases). The germline V and J ends were trimmed by 0 bases and 4 bases, with 13 bases remaining between them. This CDR3 has 15 amino acids. Germline V gene sequence: CDR1 MGHRA, CDR2 YSYEKL. In DNA, the CDR3 is TGCGCCAGCAGCCAAGAAGGACTTGGACTTTACGAGCAGTACTTC. Translating it yields CASSQEGLGLYEQYF.

The rearrangement links TRBV4-2 to TRBJ1-4, with D tentatively TRBD1 (5 bases). V dropped 1 base and J dropped 7 bases, with 16 bases sitting between them. The CDR3 is 16 amino acids. Germline CDR1 reads LGHNA; CDR2 reads YNFKEQ. Here the CDR3 reads CASSQVFGGQAEKLFF. CDR3 DNA sequence: TGTGCCAGCAGCCAAGTGTTCGGGGGTCAGGCTGAAAAACTGTTTTTT.

This clone turned up a few times. The chain links TRBV6-6 to TRBJ1-5; a possible D gene is TRBD1 (5 bases). V lost 2 bases to trimming and J lost 0 bases, with 11 bases between them. Per the germline V gene, CDR1 is MNHNY and CDR2 is SVGAGI (reference sequence). The length of the CDR3 is 16 residues. CDR3 DNA sequence: TGTGCCAGCAGTTACCCCACCGGACATAGCAATCAGCCCCAGCATTTT. This encodes CASSYPTGHSNQPQHF.